The clone carrying this T cell receptor beta chain was observed a handful of times. This specimen comes from a study of OX40 agonist ivuxolimab in advanced cancers. Method: immunoSEQ multiplex PCR; TCRdb's copy keeps in-frame clones and lacks some. This table has roughly 38,000 clones, around nine tenths appearing once. Germline CDR1 ENHRY, CDR2 SYGVKD. The length of the CDR3 is 14 residues. The V end lost 10 bases, the J end lost 0 bases, and 12 bases lay between the germline ends. V gene TRBV10-3 combines with J gene TRBJ2-2; D call uncertain. Material: CD4+ or CD8+ T cells sorted from blood, obtained in a trial of the OX40 agonist ivuxolimab. The source of this sequence is an adult with an advanced solid tumor such as melanoma, head and neck, liver or kidney cancer. The CDR3 protein is CATGGTSNTGELFF. The CDR3 DNA reads as TGTGCCACCGGCGGAACTTCGAACACCGGGGAGCTGTTTTTT.